This T cell receptor beta chain was identified during a study of human T cells and chemical hapten exposure. About the research overall: Alopecia universalis, totalis or areata was present in patients who were mostly female. Whole-study findings and limits: DPC sensitization produced no change in TCRs with frequency above 1 in 1000. Healthy people's immune response may differ from that of the donors, who had alopecia.

Time point denoted: pre-sensitization, week 0. Stated treatment: therapeutic diphenylcyclopropenone sensitization with weekly scalp DPC. TCRdb re-called the RACE reads with MiXCR, one entry per CDR3 protein. Of about 300,000 distinct CDR3 sequences detected, around 5.5% appear once; the ten largest clones hold around 8.6%. This clonotype was detected ten times or more. The antigen is not known. V was clipped by 2 bases and J by 2 bases, with 8 bases between them. Germline values: CDR1 SEHNR, CDR2 FQNEAQ (reference sequence). There are 14 residues in the CDR3. The source material was whole blood, sampled in connection with sensitization to the hapten diphenylcyclopropenone (DPC). This chain joins TRBV7-9 and TRBJ2-3; unclear D gene. The TCR sequence derives from a woman under 30 with alopecia areata. Some clones in this sample may be carry-over from other donors' samples. CDR3 nucleotides: TGTGCCAGCAGCTTATCTGCTCCCACAGATACGCAGTATTTT. Its protein product is CASSLSAPTDTQYF.